The sequence of this TCR beta chain was determined in a study of long-term antiretroviral therapy in people with HIV. At survey level, the immunoSEQ assay was run in its v3.0 version. The repertoire was sequenced with immunoSEQ multiplex PCR; TCRdb's copy has only in-frame clones and lacks some. The data show tens of thousands of clones, roughly four fifths seen once. Trimming pared 0 bases from V and 2 bases from J, leaving 11 bases between. The CDR3 spans 16 residues. Germline CDR1 and CDR2: SGHRS and YFSETQ. Inclusion required at least two post-ART and at least one pre-ART PBMC samples. V usage is TRBV5-1 and J usage is TRBJ1-4; D unclear. This sample comprised unsorted PBMCs, obtained 0.3 years after starting antiretroviral therapy. The TCR sequence derives from a man in his late teens or twenties with HIV. This chain's CDR3 is CASSLVSATTNEKLFF. CDR3 DNA: TGCGCCAGCAGCTTGGTTTCCGCAACGACTAATGAAAAACTGTTTTTT.